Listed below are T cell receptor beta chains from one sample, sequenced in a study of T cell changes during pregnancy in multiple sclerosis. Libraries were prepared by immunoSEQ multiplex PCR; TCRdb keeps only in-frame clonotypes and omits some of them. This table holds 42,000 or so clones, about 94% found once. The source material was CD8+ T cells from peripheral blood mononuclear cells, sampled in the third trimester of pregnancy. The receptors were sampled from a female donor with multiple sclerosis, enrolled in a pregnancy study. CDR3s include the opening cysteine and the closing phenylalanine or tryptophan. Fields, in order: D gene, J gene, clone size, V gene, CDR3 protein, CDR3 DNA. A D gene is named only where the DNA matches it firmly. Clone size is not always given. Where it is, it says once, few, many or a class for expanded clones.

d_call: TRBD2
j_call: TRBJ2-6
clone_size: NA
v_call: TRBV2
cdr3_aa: CASSVPGLAGAGANVLTF
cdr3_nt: TGTGCCAGCAGTGTTCCGGGACTAGCGGGAGCTGGGGCCAACGTCCTGACTTTC

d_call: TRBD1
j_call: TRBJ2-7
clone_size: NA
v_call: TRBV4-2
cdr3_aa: CASSPWTGDEQYF
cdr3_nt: TGTGCCAGCAGCCCTTGGACAGGGGACGAGCAGTACTTC

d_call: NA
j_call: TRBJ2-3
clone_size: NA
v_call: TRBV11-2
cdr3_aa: CASSLDPAVSTDTQYF
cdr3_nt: TGTGCCAGCAGCTTAGATCCAGCGGTTAGCACAGATACGCAGTATTTT

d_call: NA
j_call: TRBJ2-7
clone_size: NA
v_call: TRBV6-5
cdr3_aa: CASARGNEQYF
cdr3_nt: TGTGCCAGCGCTCGGGGAAACGAGCAGTACTTC

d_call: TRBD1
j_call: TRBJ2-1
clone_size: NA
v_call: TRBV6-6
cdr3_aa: CASSYRTGQLNEQFF
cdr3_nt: TGTGCCAGCAGTTACCGGACAGGGCAGTTGAATGAGCAGTTCTTC

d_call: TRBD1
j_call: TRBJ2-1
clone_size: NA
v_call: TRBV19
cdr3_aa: CASSIETGSNEQFF
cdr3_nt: TGTGCCAGTAGTATCGAGACAGGGTCCAATGAGCAGTTCTTC

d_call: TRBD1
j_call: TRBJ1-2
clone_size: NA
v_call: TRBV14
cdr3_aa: CASSQDPGTAYGYTF
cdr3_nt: TGTGCCAGCAGCCAAGATCCCGGGACAGCCTATGGCTACACCTTC

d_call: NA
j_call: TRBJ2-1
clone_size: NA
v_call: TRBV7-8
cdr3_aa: CASSFTGGEQFF
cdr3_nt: TGTGCCAGCAGCTTTACAGGTGGTGAGCAGTTCTTC

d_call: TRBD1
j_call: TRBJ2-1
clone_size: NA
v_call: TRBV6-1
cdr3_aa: CASSEAPGTGNEQFF
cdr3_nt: TGTGCCAGCAGTGAAGCGCCCGGGACAGGCAATGAGCAGTTCTTC

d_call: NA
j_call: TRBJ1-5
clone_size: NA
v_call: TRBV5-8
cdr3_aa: CASSRTNKGNQPQHF
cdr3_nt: TGTGCCAGCAGCAGGACAAACAAAGGCAATCAGCCCCAGCATTTT

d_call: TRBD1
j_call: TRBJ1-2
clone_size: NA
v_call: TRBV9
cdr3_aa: CASQDRVHGYTF
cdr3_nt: TGTGCCAGCCAGGACAGGGTACATGGCTACACCTTC

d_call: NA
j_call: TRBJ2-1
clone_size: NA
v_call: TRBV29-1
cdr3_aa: CSVLGLAESRFF
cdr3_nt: TGCAGCGTATTGGGACTGGCTGAATCGAGGTTCTTC

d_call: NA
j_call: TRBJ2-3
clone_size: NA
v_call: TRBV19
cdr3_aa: CASSISLATDTQYF
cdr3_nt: TGTGCCAGTAGTATTTCCCTAGCAACAGATACGCAGTATTTT

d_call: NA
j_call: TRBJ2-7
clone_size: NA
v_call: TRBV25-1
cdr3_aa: CASSDPPYRIYEQYF
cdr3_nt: TGTGCCAGCAGTGATCCCCCCTATCGTATCTACGAGCAGTACTTC

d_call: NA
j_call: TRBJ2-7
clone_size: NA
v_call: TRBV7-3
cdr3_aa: CASNERYEQYF
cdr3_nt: TGTGCCAGCAACGAGAGGTACGAGCAGTACTTC

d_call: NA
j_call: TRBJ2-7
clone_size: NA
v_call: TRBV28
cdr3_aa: CASSFSPLGPYEQYF
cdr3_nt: TGTGCCAGCAGTTTCTCGCCGCTGGGGCCCTACGAGCAGTACTTC

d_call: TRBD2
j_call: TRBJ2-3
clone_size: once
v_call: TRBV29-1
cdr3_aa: CSVFSGMGNTQYF
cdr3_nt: TGCAGCGTCTTTAGCGGGATGGGGAATACGCAGTATTTT

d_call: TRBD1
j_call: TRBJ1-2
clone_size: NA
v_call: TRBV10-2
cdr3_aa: CASSESPTGALYYGYTF
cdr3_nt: TGCGCCAGCAGTGAGTCACCGACAGGGGCCCTATACTATGGCTACACCTTC

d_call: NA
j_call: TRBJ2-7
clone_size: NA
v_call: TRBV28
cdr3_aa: CASTPGREYHEQYF
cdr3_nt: TGTGCCAGCACCCCCGGCCGGGAGTACCACGAGCAGTACTTC